This T cell receptor (beta chain) came from a study of T cells in Graves' hyperthyroidism and ophthalmopathy. The overall study: It was at initial diagnosis, before any treatment, that peripheral blood was collected.

Based on clinical symptoms, serum thyroxine and TRAb, thyroid ultrasound and orbital computed tomography, diagnoses were reached. An approximately 10 ml volume of fresh peripheral blood provided the PBMCs. V was cut by 5 bases and J by 6 bases, with 17 bases left in between. The length of the CDR3 is 15 residues. CDR1 and CDR2 (germline): LNHDA, SQIVND (reference sequence). TCR beta CDR3 regions were amplified from RNA. An initial round of RT-PCR targeting the TCR CDR3 relied on the HTBI primer set. TCRdb analysed the multiplex PCR reads with MiXCR anew, one entry per CDR3 protein. Of 250,000 to 300,000 distinct CDR3 sequences in the sample, less than 15% were seen once. This clonotype appeared a few times.

This sequence originates from a woman in her 30s with Graves' hyperthyroidism that later progressed to Graves' ophthalmopathy. The chain combines TRBV19 with TRBJ2-1; the D is unclear. The sequenced sample consisted of blood. CDR3 bases: TGTGCCAGTAGTTCCGGCGGTTATCCCCGCAATGAGCAGTTCTTC. This codes for CASSSGGYPRNEQFF. Full variable domain (missing parts from reference TRBV19 and TRBJ2-1): DGGITQSPKYLFRKEGQNVTLSCEQNLNHDAMYWYRQDPGQGLRLIYYSQIVNDFQKGDIAEGYSVSREKKESFPLTVTSAQKNPTAFYLCASSSGGYPRNEQFFGPGTRLTVL.